This TCR beta chain comes out of a study of blood T cell repertoires in COVID-19 (dated by TCRdb to 2018 to 2021). Turning to the overall study: The collaborator samples originated in the United States, Italy and Spain and spanned the acute and convalescent phases of COVID-19. The prospective study material was composed of cDNA or gDNA derived from T cells, B-cell-depleted T cells, or PBMCs. Subjects who had been exposed to COVID-19, were actively infected with it, or had recovered from it provided the deeply sampled blood TCRbeta repertoires that made up the dataset. The repertoires were released in a freely available public database intended as a resource for research on the immune response to SARS-CoV-2. Samples came from the ongoing ImmuneRACE study (first 160 participants) plus 1,254 subjects from 6 global collaborators. A de-identified subject ID, COVID-19 status, age in years and sex were almost always included in the sample metadata. Where available, HLA class I and class II types were obtained from metadata supplied by the sample provider rather than from assay-based typing.

TCRbeta CDR3 regions were amplified from genomic DNA using the immunoSEQ Assay, a bias-controlled multiplex PCR. On the authors' methods: The number of nucleated cells in each sample was estimated from the amplification of reference gene primers within the assay. Sequence reads were collapsed and filtered to measure the absolute abundance of every unique TCRbeta CDR3 rearrangement. Productive Simpson clonality was computed per sample as the square root of Simpson's diversity index over productive rearrangements. Sourced from immuneACCESS, this table was stored by TCRdb with only in-frame sequences that have V and J called. A share of the clones is absent; for the studies checked, an unresolved V gene accounts for under half, and the remainder has no known explanation. That table is the source of V, J and clone size, and D and trimming were worked out from the DNA. Across this sample there are about 70,000 clones, with roughly nine tenths seen only once. The ten largest clones represent approximately 1.3% of the sample.

A note on this clone: Its antigen target is currently unknown. No much larger clonotype is one base removed from it; base qualities were not supplied.

The collaborating institutions used their own protocols to collect whole blood in K2EDTA tubes. For TCRbeta analysis, collaborators shipped samples in one of three forms: frozen whole blood, isolated PBMCs, or DNA extracted from either of those sample types. The V and J ends are trimmed by 5 bases and 9 bases, leaving 8 bases between them. The CDR3 sequence holds 11 residues, the cysteine and phenylalanine included. Only the CDR3 part of the read is kept: 33 bases, read in frame from the first base. The germline V gene gives CDR1 as SGHAT and CDR2 as FQNNGV. What the study reported, not specific to this receptor: The amount of clinical and demographic metadata varied by source and participant and was provided uncurated.

Material: peripheral blood. The clonotype originates from a man between 60 and 70 years old with acute or convalescent COVID-19. The chain joins TRBV11-2 to TRBJ2-1; a tentative D match to TRBD1 spans 5 bases. This receptor has the CDR3 CASSTTAEQFF. The nucleotide sequence reads TGTGCCAGCAGCACGACAGCTGAGCAGTTCTTC.